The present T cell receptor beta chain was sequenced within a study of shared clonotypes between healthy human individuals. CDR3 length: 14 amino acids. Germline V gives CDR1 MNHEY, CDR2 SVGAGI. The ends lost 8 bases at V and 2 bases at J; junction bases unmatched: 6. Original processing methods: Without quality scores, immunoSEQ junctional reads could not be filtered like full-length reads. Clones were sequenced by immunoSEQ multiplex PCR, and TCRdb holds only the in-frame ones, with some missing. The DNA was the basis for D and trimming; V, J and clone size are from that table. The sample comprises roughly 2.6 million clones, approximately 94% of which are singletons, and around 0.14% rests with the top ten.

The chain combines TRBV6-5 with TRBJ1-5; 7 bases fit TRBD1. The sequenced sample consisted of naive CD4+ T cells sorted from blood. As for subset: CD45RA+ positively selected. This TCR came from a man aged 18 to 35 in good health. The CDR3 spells CASGSGQGNQPQHF. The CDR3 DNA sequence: TGTGCCAGCGGTTCCGGACAGGGCAATCAGCCCCAGCATTTT.